This T cell receptor (beta chain) was retrieved from a study of shared clonotypes between healthy human individuals. The study, taken as a whole, reports: Across a handful of donors, naive CD4 shared around 5.1%, naive CD8 under 4%, memory CD4 2% to 2.5%, memory CD8 0.4% to 0.5%.

Details on this clone: Its cognate antigen is unknown.

Each subset's genomic DNA was split evenly across several immunoSEQ plates. Here immunoSEQ multiplex PCR was the method, and the copy in TCRdb shows in-frame clones only, minus some. Altogether roughly 2,500,000 clones are present, approximately 93% being singletons, with the ten largest covering around 0.37%. The TCR originated in a man aged 18 to 29 in good health. Some clones in this sample may be carry-over from other donors' samples. Sequences were obtained from naive CD4+ T cells from PBMCs. Sample subset: CD45RA+ positively selected.

CDR3: CASSLAPPGSTFSGNTIYF. CDR3 coding DNA: TGTGCCAGCAGCTTAGCCCCGCCGGGCAGTACTTTCTCTGGAAACACCATATATTTT. The J gene is TRBJ1-3, the V gene TRBV7-2; D remains unclear. With 0 bases removed from V and 0 bases from J, the gap between germline ends came to 18 bases. The CDR3 has 19 residues. Per the germline V gene, CDR1 is SGHTA and CDR2 is FQGNSA.